This passage covers 6 T cell receptor beta chains from one sample sequenced in a study of identical twins. TCRdb fed the 5' RACE reads into MiXCR, producing one record per CDR3 protein. The sample records around 1.7 million distinct CDR3 sequences, around a third being singletons. The specimen sequenced was cord blood. The receptors were gathered from a newborn girl in good health.

The chain carries TRBV20-1 and TRBJ1-2; TRBD1 agrees at 9 bases. The CDR3 loop spans 15 amino acids. CDR1 is DFQATT, CDR2 SNEGSKA, per germline (reference sequence). Trimming at V came to 0 bases and at J to 7 bases, leaving 9 bases not matched to a gene. CDR3 nucleotide sequence: TGCAGTGCTAGAGATGGAAAAACGACAGGGGGTGGCTACACCTTC. This codes for CSARDGKTTGGGYTF.

This chain uses TRBV6-6 with TRBJ2-7; D is possibly TRBD1 (5 bases). The germline gives CDR1 MNHNY, CDR2 SVGAGI (reference sequence). V was clipped by 0 bases and J by 3 bases, with 15 bases between them. There are 16 residues in the CDR3. CDR3 residues: CASSYSGLTASYEQYF. The CDR3 coding sequence is TGTGCCAGCAGTTACTCAGGCCTGACAGCCAGCTACGAGCAGTACTTC.

This clonotype has ten or more counts. This chain joins TRBV20-1 and TRBJ2-5; D is possibly TRBD1 or TRBD2 (5 bases each). CDR1 is DFQATT, CDR2 SNEGSKA, per germline (reference sequence). The CDR3 runs 12 residues. V was clipped by 5 bases and J by 1 base, with 8 bases between them. The CDR3 protein is CSAGGVQETQYF. As DNA, the CDR3 is TGCAGTGCTGGGGGAGTCCAAGAGACCCAGTACTTC.

This rearrangement joins TRBV3-1 to TRBJ2-2; D is uncertain. The CDR3 is made up of 15 amino acids. V lost 4 bases and J lost 0, with 9 bases in between. Germline V gene sequence: CDR1 LGHDT, CDR2 YNNKEL (reference sequence). CDR3 coding DNA: TGTGCCAGCAGCCTCGACTGGTCGAACACCGGGGAGCTGTTTTTT. Translation: CASSLDWSNTGELFF.

In the case of this clonotype: A much bigger clone sits one base away, suggesting this may be a read error. The V call is TRBV12-3 or TRBV12-4, the J call TRBJ2-3; 9 bases agree with TRBD2. The CDR3 covers 16 residues. CDR3 coding DNA: TGTGCCAGCGGTTTGGCCGGGACTAGCAGCACAGATACGCAGTATTTT. Translated, it gives CASGLAGTSSTDTQYF.

This clonotype was counted a few times. The chain carries TRBV27 and TRBJ2-7, with TRBD1 as a possible D gene (6 bases). The CDR3 consists of 17 residues. Trimming removed 0 bases from V and 0 bases from J, with 15 bases in between. Germline CDR1 reads MNHEY; CDR2 reads SMNVEV (reference sequence). The CDR3 DNA follows: TGTGCCAGCAGTTTATCGGGCGGTACAGGGAGCTCCTACGAGCAGTACTTC. Residues: CASSLSGGTGSSYEQYF.